This passage covers 22 T cell receptor beta chains from one sample sequenced in a study of control samples from healthy donors and cancer patients (dated by TCRdb to the early 2020s). The method behind the library was the immunoSEQ multiplex PCR assay. Here the immuneACCESS table is served through TCRdb, limited to in-frame sequences with V and J called. Missing clones are a known gap in these copies; in checked studies unresolved V genes cover under half, and the rest lacks a known reason. The sample records roughly 130,000 clones, roughly 90% of which are singletons. The top ten clonotypes cover about 2.5% of the sample. The sequencing sample was made of blood. The receptors shown here come from a man aged 18 to 29 in good health.

The chain has TRBV2 and TRBJ1-5, with 12 bases that match TRBD1. The CDR3 loop spans 15 amino acids. V lost 6 bases to trimming and J lost 6 bases; unmatched junction nucleotides: 6. CDR1 is SNHLY, CDR2 FYNNEI, per germline. CDR3 DNA sequence: TGTGCCAGCAGCCCGGGACAGGGGGCTTTTCAGCCCCAGCATTTT. Translating it yields CASSPGQGAFQPQHF.

The genes are TRBV29-1 and TRBJ1-2; unclear D gene. Per germline, CDR1 SQVTM and CDR2 ANQGSEA. CDR3 length: 11 amino acids. V gave up 3 bases and J gave up 8 bases, with 10 bases separating them. CDR3 DNA sequence: TGCAGCGTTGACATCGGGTACGGCTACACCTTC. Its translation is CSVDIGYGYTF.

The chain recombines TRBV6-6 with TRBJ1-2; D call uncertain. Germline V gives CDR1 MNHNY, CDR2 SVGAGI (reference sequence). The CDR3 has 15 amino acids. Trimming removed 0 bases from V and 2 bases from J, with 10 bases in between. The CDR3 nucleotides read TGTGCCAGCAGTTACTCGAGCGGGAAGAACTATGGCTACACCTTC. This gives the protein CASSYSSGKNYGYTF.

The V call is TRBV12-3 or TRBV12-4, the J call TRBJ2-1, with D possibly matching TRBD2 (5 bases). Deletions cut 6 bases from V and 5 bases from J, with 11 bases between. The CDR3 totals 13 residues. In DNA, the CDR3 is TGTGCCAGCAGCCCACGTAGCGACAATGAGCAGTTCTTC. It encodes CASSPRSDNEQFF.

The chain recombines TRBV29-1 with TRBJ2-5, with no clear D. Trimming cost V 3 bases and J 5 bases, with 4 bases left between them. Germline loops: CDR1 SQVTM, CDR2 ANQGSEA. The CDR3 loop spans 10 amino acids. The CDR3 sequence: CSVEGETQYF. The CDR3 DNA sequence: TGCAGCGTTGAGGGGGAGACCCAGTACTTC.

The genes are TRBV7-2 and TRBJ2-3, with D maybe TRBD2 (5 bases). CDR3 size: 12 residues. Germline CDR1 reads SGHTA; CDR2 reads FQGNSA. V gave up 1 base and J gave up 8 bases, with 7 bases separating them. The chain's CDR3 is CASSLDEGTQYF. The CDR3 nucleotides read TGTGCCAGCAGCTTAGACGAGGGTACGCAGTATTTT.

The chain is built from TRBV9 and TRBJ1-4; D may be TRBD1 (6 bases). V was pared by 1 base and J by 8 bases, with 15 bases between. CDR1 and CDR2 (germline): SGDLS, YYNGEE. The CDR3 extends over 15 amino acids. DNA for the CDR3: TGTGCCAGCAGCGTAAGTGGGGGCTTAGAGGAAAAACTGTTTTTT. It yields the protein CASSVSGGLEEKLFF.

The genes are TRBV28 and TRBJ2-7; TRBD2 is a possible D gene (5 bases). The CDR3 is 17 amino acids. Germline lookup yields CDR1 MDHEN and CDR2 SYDVKM. With 5 bases removed from V and 2 bases from J, the gap between germline ends came to 22 bases. Here the CDR3 DNA reads TGTGCCAGCAGTCCTCGCGTTGAGCGGAGCCCGACCTACGAGCAGTACGTC. It specifies CASSPRVERSPTYEQYV.

The chain has TRBV6-2 or TRBV6-3 and TRBJ2-1, with a possible D match to TRBD2 (6 bases). This CDR3 spans 15 amino acids. The germline V gene has CDR1 MNHEY and CDR2 SVGEGT. With 6 bases removed from V and 4 bases from J, the gap between germline ends came to 16 bases. Written as DNA, the CDR3 is TGTGCCAGCAGCCGAGCGGACCGGGGGTACAATGAGCAGTTCTTC. It translates to CASSRADRGYNEQFF.

The chain links TRBV6-5 to TRBJ1-4; D gene unclear. Looked up from germline, CDR1 is MNHEY and CDR2 is SVGAGI. CDR3 length: 14 residues. V gave up 8 bases and J gave up 6 bases, with 16 bases separating them. DNA of the CDR3: TGTGCCAGCGGAGCTTCGCGCGCGCATGAAAAACTGTTTTTT. Translated: CASGASRAHEKLFF.

This chain connects TRBV28 to TRBJ1-1; D possibly corresponds to TRBD1 (5 bases). The CDR3 sequence is 14 residues long. Per the germline V gene, CDR1 is MDHEN and CDR2 is SYDVKM. Trimming removed 4 bases from V and 5 bases from J, with 14 bases in between. CDR3 in DNA: TGTGCCAGCAGTTCGGCTCAGGGAGGTACTGAAGCTTTCTTT. It codes for CASSSAQGGTEAFF.

The chain combines TRBV6-6 with TRBJ2-5, with unresolved D. CDR3 length: 14 residues. The V and J ends lost 0 bases and 2 bases respectively, with 7 bases between them. The germline V gene has CDR1 MNHNY and CDR2 SVGAGI (reference sequence). The CDR3 DNA reads TGTGCCAGCAGTTACTCGGCAGTACAAGAGACCCAGTACTTC. Amino acid sequence: CASSYSAVQETQYF.

The chain is built from TRBV11-1 and TRBJ1-1; no clear D. V was pared by 5 bases and J by 2 bases, with 9 bases between. CDR3 size: 13 residues. Per germline, CDR1 SGHAT and CDR2 FQDESV (reference sequence). The chain's CDR3 is CASSVGLNTEAFF. The CDR3 DNA sequence: TGTGCCAGCAGCGTGGGTTTAAACACTGAAGCTTTCTTT.

The chain carries TRBV12-3 or TRBV12-4 and TRBJ1-5, with D perhaps TRBD1 (5 bases). This CDR3 region has 12 residues. V dropped 5 bases and J dropped 6 bases, with 8 bases sitting between them. The CDR3 coding sequence is TGTGCCAGCAGTGGGGGAATTCAGCCCCAGCATTTT. It specifies CASSGGIQPQHF.

This clone has just one count. This rearrangement joins TRBV5-4 to TRBJ1-2; the D gene is possibly TRBD1 (5 bases). V lost 0 bases, J lost 7 bases, and 10 bases lay in between. The CDR3 runs 13 residues. CDR1 and CDR2 (germline): SGHNT, YYREEE (reference sequence). The CDR3 here is CASSLVGVRGYTF. CDR3 DNA: TGTGCCAGCAGCTTGGTGGGGGTACGTGGCTACACCTTC.

This chain links TRBV11-2 with TRBJ2-1, with D perhaps matching TRBD2 (5 bases). Trimming stripped 8 bases from V and 8 bases from J, with 19 bases between. Germline-derived CDR1 and CDR2 are SGHAT and FQNNGV. There are 14 residues in the CDR3. This CDR3 reads CASRRPTTHHEQFF. The CDR3 DNA sequence: TGTGCCAGCCGGAGGCCCACCACACACCATGAGCAGTTCTTC.

This rearrangement joins TRBV7-2 to TRBJ2-5; TRBD1 matches 8 bases. This CDR3 region has 13 residues. V was pared by 3 bases and J by 5 bases, with 2 bases of the junction left unmatched. The V gene's germline CDR1 is SGHTA and CDR2 FQGNSA. CDR3 sequence: CASSFRTGETQYF. CDR3 coding DNA: TGTGCCAGCAGCTTTAGGACAGGGGAGACCCAGTACTTC. The full variable domain, completed using reference TRBV7-2 and TRBJ2-5, is GAGVSQSPSNKVTEKGKDVELRCDPISGHTALYWYRQSLGQGLEFLIYFQGNSAPDKSGLPSDRFSAERTGGSVSTLTIQRTQQEDSAVYLCASSFRTGETQYFGPGTRLLVL.

The chain links TRBV19 to TRBJ2-3; 12 positions match TRBD2. This CDR3 contains 16 residues. Germline CDR1 and CDR2: LNHDA and SQIVND (reference sequence). J was trimmed by 7 bases and V by 4 bases; bases with no gene match: 9. The CDR3 DNA is TGTGCCAGTAGTAAGACTAGCGGGAGAGCTTCAAATACGCAGTATTTT. Its translation is CASSKTSGRASNTQYF.

The chain recombines TRBV19 with TRBJ1-2; D remains ambiguous. Germline V CDR1 and CDR2: LNHDA, SQIVND (reference sequence). V lost 5 bases and J lost 4, with 8 bases in between. The CDR3 contains 12 residues. The CDR3 DNA sequence: TGTGCCAGTAGTCGCCCCGGCTATGGCTACACCTTC. This encodes CASSRPGYGYTF.

This chain connects TRBV6-5 to TRBJ2-7; 7 nucleotides line up with TRBD1. The CDR3 runs 15 residues. Germline V gives CDR1 MNHEY, CDR2 SVGAGI. Trimming took 2 bases from V and 0 from J; bases not matched to a gene: 4. This chain's CDR3 is CASSYRQGDSYEQYF. CDR3 bases: TGTGCCAGCAGTTACCGACAGGGTGACTCCTACGAGCAGTACTTC.

The count of this clone is one. The chain joins TRBV6-5 to TRBJ2-1; possible D gene TRBD2, 6 bases. Germline V gene sequence: CDR1 MNHEY, CDR2 SVGAGI. The CDR3 has 13 residues. Trimming took off 2 bases at V and 6 bases at J, with 8 bases between the two ends. CDR3 region: CASSYRRGNEQFF. The CDR3 nucleotides are TGTGCCAGCAGTTACAGGCGGGGCAATGAGCAGTTCTTC.

V usage is TRBV4-3 and J usage is TRBJ2-1; 7 nucleotides match TRBD1. V lost 1 base, J lost 3 bases, and 3 bases stayed unmatched. The length of the CDR3 is 15 residues. CDR1 and CDR2 (germline): LGHNA, YSLEER. The CDR3 protein is CASSQGDSLYNEQFF. In nucleotides, the CDR3 is TGCGCCAGCAGCCAAGGGGACAGCCTCTACAATGAGCAGTTCTTC.